These 7 T cell receptor beta chains originate from one sample sequenced in a study of PD-L1 blockade in urothelial cancer. Time point defined: pretreatment peripheral blood. Some clones are missing from TCRdb's copy, which holds only in-frame ones; the method was immunoSEQ multiplex PCR. The data contain some 56,000 clones, 85% of them singletons. The sample was PBMCs, taken around atezolizumab (anti-PD-L1) treatment. These receptors were taken from a man aged 65 to 79 with urothelial cancer.

V gene TRBV10-3 combines with J gene TRBJ1-1; D gene unclear. CDR1 is ENHRY, CDR2 SYGVKD, per germline. This CDR3 contains 13 residues. V was clipped by 0 bases and J by 6 bases, with 8 bases between them. The CDR3 DNA reads as TGTGCCATCAGTGAGTCGCACAGATCTGAAGCTTTCTTT. This sequence encodes CAISESHRSEAFF.

The genes are TRBV4-1 and TRBJ2-2; no definite D call. This CDR3 has 15 amino acids. Trimming removed 2 bases at V and 0 bases at J, with 7 bases between. Germline CDR1 is MGHRA and CDR2 is YSYEKL. Here the CDR3 DNA reads TGCGCCAGCAGCCAAAGACTCTCGAACACCGGGGAGCTGTTTTTT. Encoded protein: CASSQRLSNTGELFF.

The V call is TRBV28, the J call TRBJ2-1; D perhaps matches TRBD2 (5 bases). Germline V gene data show CDR1 as MDHEN and CDR2 as SYDVKM. V was pared by 2 bases and J by 6 bases, with 14 bases between. CDR3 length: 15 amino acids. Written as DNA, the CDR3 is TGTGCCAGCAGTTTACCCACCCCCGAGGGCAATGAGCAGTTCTTC. Encoded protein: CASSLPTPEGNEQFF.

The V call is TRBV4-1, the J call TRBJ2-2; D gene uncertain. CDR3 size: 16 residues. Looked up from germline, CDR1 is MGHRA and CDR2 is YSYEKL. Trimming took off 4 bases at V and 0 bases at J, with 12 bases between the two ends. The CDR3 DNA sequence: TGCGCCAGCAGCCCGGAGACCGGCGCGAACACCGGGGAGCTGTTTTTT. Encoded protein: CASSPETGANTGELFF.

The chain carries TRBV2 and TRBJ2-7, with TRBD1 matching 10 bases. The CDR3 sequence is 19 residues long. V lost 5 bases and J lost 2; bases outside the gene matches: 18. CDR1 is SNHLY and CDR2 is FYNNEI in the germline V gene. The CDR3 protein is CASSPRPRGQGSAPYEQYF. The CDR3 bases are TGTGCCAGCAGTCCCAGACCACGGGGACAGGGGTCAGCCCCCTACGAGCAGTACTTC.

The V and J genes are TRBV27 and TRBJ2-7; possibly TRBD1 for D (6 bases). Germline V lookup: CDR1 MNHEY, CDR2 SMNVEV (reference sequence). The ends were cut back, 6 bases at V and 6 bases at J, with 15 bases in the middle. The CDR3 extends over 13 amino acids. CDR3 residues: CASSPPLRGEQYF. The CDR3 DNA reads as TGTGCCAGCAGCCCTCCACTCAGGGGCGAGCAGTACTTC.

J is TRBJ1-1 and V is TRBV18; the match to TRBD1 covers 8 bases. This CDR3 comprises 15 residues. Germline V CDR1 and CDR2: KGHSH, LQKENI. The V segment lost 5 bases and the J segment 7 bases; nucleotides outside the gene matches: 12. CDR3 in amino acids: CASSSDRAGTGEAFF. CDR3 nucleotide sequence: TGTGCCAGCTCATCGGACAGGGCCGGAACCGGTGAAGCTTTCTTT.